This TCR beta chain was found in a study of liver allograft versus peripheral blood T cells. Study information: The authors compared T cell receptor repertoires in transplanted livers with those in the peripheral blood of recipients.

TCRdb reanalysed the reads using MiXCR and keeps one entry per CDR3 protein. The profile covers about 11,000 distinct CDR3 sequences, with less than 30% appearing a single time and 1.6% taken by the ten largest. The CDR3 sequence is 14 residues long. The germline gives CDR1 DFQATT, CDR2 SNEGSKA (reference sequence). V lost 3 bases and J 1 base, leaving 12 bases between the germline ends. V gene TRBV20-1 combines with J gene TRBJ1-1, with a tentative D call TRBD1 (5 bases). This TCR came from a human patient who had a liver transplant. Some of the T cells might come from the graft donor. The CDR3 reads CSASWETGNTEAFF. Here the CDR3 DNA reads TGCAGTGCTAGTTGGGAAACAGGGAACACTGAAGCTTTCTTT.